This is a list of T cell receptor beta chains from one sample in a study of T cell repertoires in cytomegalovirus infection. TCRdb reprocessed the reads via MiXCR and lists one record per CDR3 protein. The sample contains 60,000 to 75,000 distinct CDR3 sequences, 3% to 4.5% of which appear only once. The sample comprised PBMCs. These receptors all come from a human donor in good health (CMV status not recorded). Some clones in this sample may be carry-over from other donors' samples. Both conserved end residues are part of each CDR3. The D gene is left open where the match is weak. Where a row states a size, it is once, few, many or the class of an expanded clone; other rows omit it.

TRBJ2-7,many,NA,TRBV7-6,TGTGCCAGCAGCTTTCGCGGCTCCTACGAGCAGTACTTC,CASSFRGSYEQYF
TRBJ2-1,medium-sized,TRBD1,TRBV7-6,TGTGCCAGCAGCTTAGGTGGACAGGGGTTCAATGAGCAGTTCTTC,CASSLGGQGFNEQFF
TRBJ2-5,many,TRBD2,TRBV5-6,TGTGCCAGCAGCTTGGTAACTAGCGGGAGTGAGACCCAGTACTTC,CASSLVTSGSETQYF
TRBJ2-7,many,NA,TRBV29-1,TGCAGCGTTGGATCGGGGGCTTACGAGCAGTACTTC,CSVGSGAYEQYF
TRBJ2-1,many,TRBD2,TRBV19,TGTGCCAGTACCGCCGGAACGGGAGGGTCCGGATCCTCCTACAATGAGCAGTTCTTC,CASTAGTGGSGSSYNEQFF
TRBJ1-2,many,NA,TRBV20-1,TGCAGTGCCGGGACGGGCCTTTATGGCTACACCTTC,CSAGTGLYGYTF
TRBJ1-1,many,NA,TRBV7-2,TGTGCCAGCAGCCCTAGGACCACTGAAGCTTTCTTT,CASSPRTTEAFF
TRBJ1-1,many,TRBD1,TRBV7-2,TGTGCCAGCAGCCCGGGACAGGGTTTGGGTGAAGCTTTCTTT,CASSPGQGLGEAFF
TRBJ2-3,many,TRBD1,TRBV19,TGTGCCAGTAGTATATGGGACAGAACAGATACGCAGTATTTT,CASSIWDRTDTQYF
TRBJ2-5,many,NA,TRBV7-3,TGTGCCAGCAGCTTATTGGGGGGTGTTGAGACCCAGTACTTC,CASSLLGGVETQYF
TRBJ2-3,many,NA,TRBV7-2,TGTGCCAGCAGCTTACACCATGGGGTGGCAGATACGCAGTATTTT,CASSLHHGVADTQYF
TRBJ2-3,few,TRBD1,TRBV2,TGTGCCAGCAGCTTCGACAGGGAAGGGGATACGCAGTATTTT,CASSFDREGDTQYF
TRBJ2-1,many,NA,TRBV7-2,TGTGCCAGCAGCTCACTGAGGGGGCCCGAACCCCCGGGGGACAATGAGCAGTTCTTC,CASSSLRGPEPPGDNEQFF
TRBJ2-7,many,NA,TRBV15,TGTGCCACCAGCAGAGACCGGGCCGTCTACGAGCAGTACTTC,CATSRDRAVYEQYF
TRBJ1-2,many,NA,TRBV6-6,TGTGCCAGCAGCACGGGGGTGGGGACAACTTATGGCTACACCTTC,CASSTGVGTTYGYTF
TRBJ1-1,few,NA,TRBV5-6,TGTGCCAGCAGCTTGGTGGTAGGGCAGCTCACTGAAGCTTTCTTT,CASSLVVGQLTEAFF
TRBJ2-6,many,NA,TRBV7-2,TGTGCCAGCAGCTTTCTTCCGTTTGCCTCTGGGGCCAACGTCCTGACTTTC,CASSFLPFASGANVLTF
TRBJ1-3,many,TRBD1,TRBV7-8,TGTGCCAGCAGTCAAGACAGGGGATTAAACACCATATATTTT,CASSQDRGLNTIYF
TRBJ1-2,many,NA,TRBV7-2,TGTGCCAGCAGCTTAGCCCCCGGGGACGGCTATGGCTACACCTTC,CASSLAPGDGYGYTF
TRBJ1-1,many,NA,TRBV7-2,TGTGCCAGCAGCTTAGCGCTTGGGGGACATCTTGAAGCTTTCTTT,CASSLALGGHLEAFF
TRBJ2-1,many,TRBD1,TRBV7-8,TGTGCCAGCAGCTCGGGGACAGGGGTGGGAAATGAGCAGTTCTTC,CASSSGTGVGNEQFF
TRBJ1-2,many,NA,TRBV4-3,TGCGCCAGCAGCCAAGATCCCAGCTATGGCTACACCTTC,CASSQDPSYGYTF
TRBJ2-1,medium-sized,NA,TRBV28,TGTGCCAGCAGTTCTGGGGACACCCTGATGGTGTCCTACAATGAGCAGTTCTTC,CASSSGDTLMVSYNEQFF
TRBJ2-3,NA,TRBD2,TRBV20-1,TGCAGTGCTAGAGAGACTAGCGGGGGGCTTACGCAGTATTTT,CSARETSGGLTQYF
TRBJ1-4,many,NA,TRBV29-1,TGCAGCGTAGGTCGTAGTAATGAAAAACTGTTTTTT,CSVGRSNEKLFF
TRBJ1-2,many,NA,TRBV28,TGTGCCAGCAGAAGTAAAGACAGAATAAGCTATGGCTACACCTTC,CASRSKDRISYGYTF
TRBJ2-5,many,TRBD1,TRBV6-6,TGTGCCAGCAGTAGGGGACAGCAAGAGACCCAGTACTTC,CASSRGQQETQYF
TRBJ2-5,many,TRBD2,TRBV7-2,TGTGCCAGCAGCCCACGGACTAGCGGGGGGATGGAGACCCAGTACTTC,CASSPRTSGGMETQYF
TRBJ2-7,many,TRBD1,TRBV28,TGTGCCAGCAGTAGGGACAGAATTTCCTACGAGCAGTACTTC,CASSRDRISYEQYF
TRBJ2-3,many,NA,TRBV4-3,TGCGCCAGCAGCCAAGAGTTGGCGGATACGCAGTATTTT,CASSQELADTQYF
TRBJ2-3,many,NA,TRBV7-2,TGTGCCAGCAGCTTCCACGGAACTAGCACAGATACGCAGTATTTT,CASSFHGTSTDTQYF